This T cell receptor (beta chain) was captured in a study of blood T cell repertoires in COVID-19. Study details: Sites in the United States, Italy and Spain provided acute and convalescent COVID-19 samples. Sources were T cells, B-cell-depleted T cells, or PBMCs; the material itself was cDNA or gDNA.

Repertoires were generated with immunoSEQ multiplex PCR, while TCRdb's copy carries only in-frame clones and drops some. The table has roughly 310,000 clones, over 75% seen once. The germline V gene encodes CDR1 SNHLY and CDR2 FYNNEI. V trimming: 6 bases; J trimming: 4 bases; junction bases outside the gene matches: 11. The CDR3 covers 15 residues. Those enrolled, adults aged roughly 18 to 95 years, came from some 25 US areas. Cohort 3 donors were reported recovered after two negative PCRs, clearance, or symptom resolution. The rearrangement joins TRBV2 to TRBJ2-5, with TRBD1 matching over 7 bases. The sequence was collected from a woman in her forties who had recovered from COVID-19. Sequenced input: PBMCs or T cells enriched from blood (not recorded which). CDR3: CASRPDRQGRETQYF. The CDR3 nucleotides are TGTGCCAGCAGACCTGACCGACAGGGACGAGAGACCCAGTACTTC.